This passage covers 30 T cell receptor beta chains from one sample sequenced in a study of CD8+ T cells in alopecia areata. After isolation, RNA underwent reverse transcription to generate cDNA as the sequencing template. Assay: immunoSEQ multiplex PCR; the TCRdb copy retains only in-frame clones and omits some. The sample shows 95,000 to 100,000 clones, roughly 60% of them seen only once. Treatment reported: oral pan-JAK inhibitor, 5-10 mg twice daily. Source: CD8+ T cells sorted from blood, taken at roughly week 55, from a patient treated with tofacitinib. These TCRs come from a human donor with alopecia areata.

The chain is built from TRBV29-1 and TRBJ1-1; TRBD1 might be the D (6 bases). CDR1 is SQVTM, CDR2 ANQGSEA, per germline. This CDR3 has 11 amino acids. Trimming pared 4 bases from V and 6 bases from J, leaving 9 bases between. The CDR3 region is CSVAQGPEAFF. In DNA form, the CDR3 reads TGCAGCGTTGCACAGGGTCCTGAAGCTTTCTTT.

This rearrangement joins TRBV4-1 to TRBJ1-2; no definite D call. The CDR3 consists of 14 residues. The germline V gene encodes CDR1 MGHRA and CDR2 YSYEKL. V was clipped by 1 base and J by 2 bases, with 8 bases between them. This chain's CDR3 is CASSQVRWNYGYTF. The CDR3 nucleotides read TGCGCCAGCAGCCAAGTGCGGTGGAACTATGGCTACACCTTC.

The V and J genes are TRBV6-5 and TRBJ1-4, with D possibly TRBD1 on 6 matching bases. Germline CDR1 reads MNHEY; CDR2 reads SVGAGI. V was cut by 6 bases and J by 13 bases, with 15 bases left in between. The CDR3 runs to 12 residues. CDR3 in amino acids: CASSAGGGGLFF. CDR3 DNA sequence: TGTGCCAGCAGCGCCGGTGGGGGCGGACTGTTTTTT.

The chain combines TRBV11-3 with TRBJ1-2, with TRBD1 identical over 8 bases. The junction had 10 bases not matched to a gene; V was cut back by 5 bases and J by 8 bases. Germline V gives CDR1 SGHNT, CDR2 YENEEA. CDR3 length: 14 amino acids. This CDR3 reads CASSQQGQAGGYTF. DNA of the CDR3: TGTGCCAGCAGCCAGCAGGGACAGGCCGGAGGCTACACCTTC.

The J gene is TRBJ1-5, the V gene TRBV7-9, with D possibly TRBD1 on 6 matching bases. Germline CDR1 SEHNR, CDR2 FQNEAQ (reference sequence). The CDR3 runs 12 residues. V lost 4 bases and J lost 5, with 6 bases in between. The CDR3 is CASSSGDQPQHF. For the CDR3, the DNA is TGTGCCAGCAGCTCAGGGGATCAGCCCCAGCATTTT.

The V call is TRBV19, the J call TRBJ1-1; D possibly corresponds to TRBD1 (5 bases). Germline CDR1 is LNHDA and CDR2 is SQIVND (reference sequence). The CDR3 has 15 residues. V was cut by 3 bases and J by 0 bases, with 11 bases left in between. This CDR3 is CASSMNRQLNTEAFF. The CDR3 DNA sequence: TGTGCCAGTAGTATGAATCGACAGTTGAACACTGAAGCTTTCTTT.

This clone occurred a few times. CDR3 in DNA: TGCGCCAGCAGCTTGGCCTCTCAGGGGCCCAACACTGAAGCTTTCTTT. This gives the protein CASSLASQGPNTEAFF. This chain connects TRBV5-1 to TRBJ1-1; a weak D match, TRBD1 (6 bases). Germline CDR1 is SGHRS and CDR2 is YFSETQ. The V and J ends lost 0 bases and 2 bases respectively, with 14 bases between them. The CDR3 loop spans 16 amino acids.

This chain joins TRBV6-5 and TRBJ2-7; D unresolved. Germline V gene lookup returns CDR1 MNHEY and CDR2 SVGAGI. This CDR3 comprises 15 residues. Trimming removed 1 base at V and 4 bases at J, with 14 bases between. The CDR3 coding sequence is TGTGCCAGCAGTTACTACGGATCCAGCTCTTACGAGCAGTACTTC. It codes for CASSYYGSSSYEQYF.

The chain uses TRBV9 and TRBJ1-4; D ambiguous. This CDR3 is built from 14 residues. Germline CDR1 is SGDLS and CDR2 is YYNGEE. The V and J ends lost 4 bases and 4 bases respectively, with 11 bases between them. CDR3: CASSPREGNEKLFF. CDR3 coding DNA: TGTGCCAGCAGCCCCCGGGAAGGTAATGAAAAACTGTTTTTT.

The J gene is TRBJ2-5, the V gene TRBV2, with D possibly matching TRBD1 (5 bases). V lost 6 bases, J lost 5 bases, and 19 bases lay in between. There are 15 residues in the CDR3. Germline CDR1 reads SNHLY; CDR2 reads FYNNEI. DNA for the CDR3: TGTGCCAGCAGCCACCTCGGTGGGGCGGTGGAGACCCAGTACTTC. Protein product: CASSHLGGAVETQYF.

V and J are TRBV9 and TRBJ2-7, with 7 bases lining up with TRBD1. Germline V gene lookup returns CDR1 SGDLS and CDR2 YYNGEE. This CDR3 region has 14 residues. J was trimmed by 4 bases and V by 1 base; bases with no gene match: 5. DNA for the CDR3: TGTGCCAGCAGCGTACAGGACAGGTCTTACGAGCAGTACTTC. Amino acid sequence: CASSVQDRSYEQYF.

This clone was observed a few times. This chain connects TRBV29-1 to TRBJ2-2; D is possibly TRBD2 (5 bases). Germline lookup yields CDR1 SQVTM and CDR2 ANQGSEA. The CDR3 is 15 amino acids. V lost 6 bases, J lost 0 bases, and 14 bases lay in between. The CDR3 DNA sequence: TGCAGCGTCTCGATGACGGAGGCGAACACCGGGGAGCTGTTTTTT. It is translated as CSVSMTEANTGELFF.

This clone occurred a few times. The chain recombines TRBV5-1 with TRBJ2-5; 12 nucleotides match TRBD1. There are 17 residues in the CDR3. Trimming cost V 5 bases and J 2 bases; bases outside gene matches: 10. CDR1 and CDR2 (germline): SGHRS, YFSETQ. CDR3 DNA sequence: TGCGCCAGCAGACCGGGACAGGGGGCCGTGGGGCAAGAGACCCAGTACTTC. Translating it yields CASRPGQGAVGQETQYF.

The genes are TRBV19 and TRBJ2-1; no firm D call. CDR1 is LNHDA and CDR2 is SQIVND in the germline V gene (reference sequence). CDR3 length equals 12 residues. Trimming removed 7 bases from V and 3 bases from J, with 7 bases in between. The CDR3 sequence is CASTEDYNEQFF. As DNA, the CDR3 is TGTGCCAGTACCGAGGACTACAATGAGCAGTTCTTC.

This clone was recorded a few times. J is TRBJ1-4 and V is TRBV29-1; a weak D match, TRBD1 (6 bases). The V end lost 6 bases, the J end lost 5 bases, and 13 bases lay between the germline ends. Per the germline V gene, CDR1 is SQVTM and CDR2 is ANQGSEA. CDR3 size: 13 residues. The CDR3 DNA is TGCAGCGTAGAGGACAGCTACAATGAAAAACTGTTTTTT. Protein product: CSVEDSYNEKLFF.

V and J are TRBV5-6 and TRBJ1-1, with 12 bases matching TRBD1. The germline V gene encodes CDR1 SGHDT and CDR2 YYEEEE. Germline trimming cut 4 bases from V and 3 bases from J; bases unmatched to any gene: 10. This CDR3 comprises 17 residues. The CDR3 spells CASSHLGTGGLDTEAFF. The CDR3 nucleotides read TGTGCCAGCAGCCATCTAGGGACAGGGGGCTTGGACACTGAAGCTTTCTTT.

This chain joins TRBV27 and TRBJ2-2; no definite D call. V was pared by 3 bases and J by 1 base, with 9 bases between. Germline V gene sequence: CDR1 MNHEY, CDR2 SMNVEV (reference sequence). The CDR3 is 15 amino acids. The CDR3 region is CASSFGQLNTGELFF. The CDR3 DNA is TGTGCCAGCAGTTTCGGGCAGTTGAACACCGGGGAGCTGTTTTTT.

Note on this clone: Distinct nucleotide sequences in the sample also encode this CDR3. The rearrangement joins TRBV19 to TRBJ1-1, with 8 positions matching TRBD1. The CDR3 is 14 amino acids. Looked up from germline, CDR1 is LNHDA and CDR2 is SQIVND (reference sequence). Losses at the gene ends were 3 bases for V and 2 bases for J; bases not matched to a gene: 2. The CDR3 sequence is CASSIGQGNTEAFF. The CDR3 nucleotides read TGTGCCAGTAGTATCGGACAGGGCAACACTGAAGCTTTCTTT.

The rearrangement uses TRBV5-1 and TRBJ1-3, with 9 bases lining up with TRBD1. J gave up 0 bases and V 4 bases, and 8 bases lay outside the gene matches. Germline V lookup: CDR1 SGHRS, CDR2 YFSETQ. This CDR3 has 17 residues. In DNA, the CDR3 is TGCGCCAGCAGCCTAGCGGGACAGGGAAACTCTGGAAACACCATATATTTT. Amino acids: CASSLAGQGNSGNTIYF. Full variable domain (remainder filled in from reference TRBV5-1 and TRBJ1-3): KAGVTQTPRYLIKTRGQQVTLSCSPISGHRSVSWYQQTPGQGLQFLFEYFSETQRNKGNFPGRFSGRQFSNSRSEMNVSTLELGDSALYLCASSLAGQGNSGNTIYFGEGSWLTVV.

In its sample, this clone was seen once. A read error may produce the germline difference seen at one junction end. Other DNA sequences in the same sample also yield this CDR3. The chain uses TRBV7-8 and TRBJ2-2, with 12 nucleotides matching TRBD1. Per germline, CDR1 SGHVS and CDR2 FQNEAQ. The CDR3 is 18 amino acids. The CDR3 region is CASSLAPGQGARTGELFF. The DNA for the CDR3 is TGTGCCAGCAGCCTAGCCCCGGGACAGGGGGCAAGGACCGGGGAGCTGTTTTTT. Full variable domain (outside the CDR3, taken from reference TRBV7-8 and TRBJ2-2): GAGVSQSPRYKVAKRGQDVALRCDPISGHVSLFWYQQALGQGPEFLTYFQNEAQLDKSGLPSDRFFAERPEGSVSTLKIQRTQQEDSAVYLCASSLAPGQGARTGELFFGEGSRLTVL.

The chain is built from TRBV7-6 and TRBJ2-1; D ambiguous. This CDR3 is 15 amino acids long. Trimming removed 2 bases from V and 6 bases from J, with 14 bases in between. The germline CDR1 and CDR2 sequences are SGHVS and FNYEAQ. The CDR3 bases are TGTGCCAGCAGCTTACGTCCGGGTTCTGGCAATGAGCAGTTCTTC. This sequence encodes CASSLRPGSGNEQFF.

The chain uses TRBV30 and TRBJ1-1; D uncertain. Germline V gene lookup returns CDR1 GTSNPN and CDR2 SVGIG (reference sequence). The CDR3 runs to 18 residues. V was clipped by 3 bases and J by 4 bases, with 27 bases between them. The CDR3 spells CAWRIWDLGSNLGTEAFF. CDR3 sequence (DNA): TGTGCCTGGAGGATATGGGATTTGGGGAGCAACCTGGGCACTGAAGCTTTCTTT.

V usage is TRBV9 and J usage is TRBJ2-6; no clear D gene. Germline CDR1 and CDR2: SGDLS and YYNGEE. This CDR3 spans 18 amino acids. V lost 0 bases and J 0 bases, leaving 13 bases between the germline ends. The CDR3 DNA follows: TGTGCCAGCAGCGTAGATCCCCACAGCGTCTCTGGGGCCAACGTCCTGACTTTC. This encodes CASSVDPHSVSGANVLTF.

A few counts support this clone. The genes are TRBV2 and TRBJ2-1; D uncertain. Germline V gene data show CDR1 as SNHLY and CDR2 as FYNNEI. The CDR3 totals 13 residues. The V end lost 2 bases, the J end lost 6 bases, and 8 bases lay between the germline ends. CDR3 sequence (DNA): TGTGCCAGCAGTGAAAAAGGCCCCAATGAGCAGTTCTTC. Its translation: CASSEKGPNEQFF.

This clone was found a few times. V and J are TRBV9 and TRBJ1-1; 8 bases align to TRBD1. Losses at the gene ends were 5 bases for V and 5 bases for J; bases not matched to a gene: 8. This CDR3 is 14 amino acids long. Germline V lookup: CDR1 SGDLS, CDR2 YYNGEE. The CDR3 DNA reads TGTGCCAGCAGTACTCAGACAGGGGAGACTGAAGCTTTCTTT. This sequence encodes CASSTQTGETEAFF.

V is TRBV28 and J is TRBJ2-3, with 11 bases fitting TRBD1. The junction had 5 bases not matched to a gene; V was cut back by 6 bases and J by 3 bases. The CDR3 is 15 residues long. The germline V gene has CDR1 MDHEN and CDR2 SYDVKM. The CDR3 loop reads CASSYGTGGTDTQYF. In nucleotides, the CDR3 is TGTGCCAGCAGCTATGGGACAGGGGGTACAGATACGCAGTATTTT.

V usage is TRBV2 and J usage is TRBJ1-1, with no clear D. Germline V CDR1 and CDR2: SNHLY, FYNNEI. This CDR3 has 13 amino acids. V shed 7 bases and J shed 0 bases, with 9 bases lying between them. CDR3 DNA: TGTGCCAGCATCGGCAGATTGAACACTGAAGCTTTCTTT. Amino acid sequence: CASIGRLNTEAFF.

The chain couples TRBV12-5 to TRBJ2-7, with D unresolved. Germline V CDR1 and CDR2: LGHNT, FRNRAP. V was cut by 0 bases and J by 6 bases, with 6 bases left in between. This CDR3 is built from 12 residues. The CDR3: CASGLVSREQYF. In DNA, the CDR3 is TGTGCTAGTGGTTTGGTATCTCGCGAGCAGTACTTC.

This clone was seen a handful of times. The chain couples TRBV2 to TRBJ2-3; D gene ambiguous. V was trimmed by 5 bases and J by 1 base, leaving 13 bases between them. The CDR3 loop spans 15 amino acids. Per the germline V gene, CDR1 is SNHLY and CDR2 is FYNNEI. The CDR3 nucleotides read TGTGCCAGCAGTCTACCCGAGGATCGCACAGATACGCAGTATTTT. Amino acids: CASSLPEDRTDTQYF.

The rearrangement uses TRBV5-6 and TRBJ2-6; 9 nucleotides line up with TRBD1. After removal of 0 bases from V and 0 bases from J, the junction contained 7 bases not matched to a gene. The CDR3 extends over 19 amino acids. From germline, CDR1 is SGHDT and CDR2 YYEEEE. The CDR3 sequence: CASSLGTGAQISGANVLTF. CDR3 in DNA: TGTGCCAGCAGCTTGGGGACAGGGGCCCAGATCTCTGGGGCCAACGTCCTGACTTTC. Drawing the rest from reference TRBV5-6 and TRBJ2-6, the complete variable domain is DAGVTQSPTHLIKTRGQQVTLRCSPKSGHDTVSWYQQALGQGPQFIFQYYEEEERQRGNFPDRFSGHQFPNYSSELNVNALLLGDSALYLCASSLGTGAQISGANVLTFGAGSRLTVL.